This passage covers 27 T cell receptor beta chains from one sample sequenced in a study of OX40 agonist ivuxolimab in advanced cancers. Method: immunoSEQ multiplex PCR; TCRdb's copy keeps in-frame clones and lacks some. The sample comprises about 80,000 clones, roughly four fifths of which are singletons, and about 25% rests with the top ten. The sample consisted of CD4+ or CD8+ T cells sorted from blood, taken in a trial of the OX40 agonist ivuxolimab. The receptor set was obtained from an adult with an advanced solid tumor such as melanoma, head and neck, liver or kidney cancer.

The chain links TRBV7-9 to TRBJ1-2; D might be TRBD1 (5 bases). V lost 1 base and J 8 bases, leaving 8 bases between the germline ends. Germline V gene lookup returns CDR1 SEHNR and CDR2 FQNEAQ (reference sequence). The CDR3 length is 12 residues. The CDR3 spells CASSLGGEGYTF. The CDR3 region has the DNA TGTGCCAGCAGCTTAGGAGGGGAAGGCTACACCTTC.

The chain couples TRBV19 to TRBJ2-7; possible D gene TRBD2, 5 bases. CDR1 and CDR2 from the germline V gene are LNHDA and SQIVND (reference sequence). The CDR3 loop spans 12 amino acids. The V and J ends lost 4 bases and 9 bases respectively, with 13 bases between them. The CDR3 spells CASSTGPAGQYF. The CDR3 region has the DNA TGTGCCAGTAGTACCGGTCCTGCGGGGCAGTACTTC. Complete variable domain (other parts from reference TRBV19 and TRBJ2-7): DGGITQSPKYLFRKEGQNVTLSCEQNLNHDAMYWYRQDPGQGLRLIYYSQIVNDFQKGDIAEGYSVSREKKESFPLTVTSAQKNPTAFYLCASSTGPAGQYFGPGTRLTVT.

The genes are TRBV7-6 and TRBJ2-1; D possibly corresponds to TRBD2 (6 bases). The germline V gene has CDR1 SGHVS and CDR2 FNYEAQ. The CDR3 spans 16 residues. V shed 1 base and J shed 2 bases, with 12 bases lying between them. This CDR3 is CASSLVGRDAYNEQFF. The CDR3, as DNA: TGTGCCAGCAGCTTAGTAGGGCGGGACGCCTACAATGAGCAGTTCTTC.

V gene TRBV6-5 combines with J gene TRBJ1-5; no clear D. Germline CDR1 is MNHEY and CDR2 is SVGAGI. The CDR3 is 13 amino acids. Between the trimmed V and J ends, which lost 5 bases and 5 bases, there was a span of 10 bases. The CDR3 reads CASSPRTDQPQHF. CDR3 coding DNA: TGTGCCAGCAGTCCCAGGACGGATCAGCCCCAGCATTTT.

This clone was seen a few times. The V and J genes are TRBV18 and TRBJ2-7; D may correspond to TRBD1 or TRBD2 (5 bases each). Per germline, CDR1 KGHSH and CDR2 LQKENI. Trimming left V 4 bases short and J 4 bases short, with 8 bases between. The CDR3 loop spans 12 amino acids. The CDR3 region has the DNA TGTGCCAGCTCACGAGGGGCGTACGAGCAGTACTTC. Amino acid sequence: CASSRGAYEQYF. Filled out from reference TRBV18 and TRBJ2-7, the complete variable domain reads NAGVMQNPRHLVRRRGQEARLRCSPMKGHSHVYWYRQLPEEGLKFMVYLQKENIIDESGMPKERFSAEFPKEGPSILRIQQVVRGDSAAYFCASSRGAYEQYFGPGTRLTVT.

The chain links TRBV28 to TRBJ2-6, with no clear D. Trimming left V 6 bases short and J 0 bases short, with 21 bases between. The germline CDR1 and CDR2 sequences are MDHEN and SYDVKM. This CDR3 has 19 residues. The CDR3, as DNA: TGTGCCAGCAGCCCGTACGGTAACTACAAACCCTCTGGGGCCAACGTCCTGACTTTC. Translated: CASSPYGNYKPSGANVLTF.

The chain uses TRBV15 and TRBJ2-4; TRBD1 might be the D (5 bases). This CDR3 comprises 15 residues. V was pared by 1 base and J by 6 bases, with 13 bases between. Germline CDR1 is LNHNV and CDR2 is YYDKDF (reference sequence). In DNA, the CDR3 is TGTGCCACCAGCAGAGCAGGGCCTGGAGTAAACATTCAGTACTTC. Residues: CATSRAGPGVNIQYF.

This rearrangement joins TRBV6-5 to TRBJ1-1; 7 nucleotides align to TRBD1. This CDR3 is 15 amino acids long. V was clipped by 6 bases and J by 2 bases; unmatched bases: 9. The V gene's germline CDR1 is MNHEY and CDR2 SVGAGI. The chain's CDR3 is CASRPKTGINTEAFF. CDR3 coding DNA: TGTGCCAGCAGACCCAAGACAGGGATAAACACTGAAGCTTTCTTT.

The chain has TRBV5-1 and TRBJ2-7; no clear D gene. Trimming left V 0 bases short and J 1 base short, with 8 bases between. Germline loops: CDR1 SGHRS, CDR2 YFSETQ. The CDR3 is made up of 14 amino acids. This CDR3 reads CASSLDFRSYEQYF. The CDR3 nucleotides read TGCGCCAGCAGCTTGGACTTCAGATCCTACGAGCAGTACTTC.

The CDR3 DNA is TGCGCCAGCAGCCCCGGGACAGTGAGCACAGATACGCAGTATTTT. Its protein product is CASSPGTVSTDTQYF. The chain has TRBV5-1 and TRBJ2-3, with 7 bases lining up with TRBD1. CDR1 and CDR2 from the germline V gene are SGHRS and YFSETQ. The CDR3 has 15 residues. V lost 4 bases to trimming and J lost 0 bases; unmatched junction nucleotides: 5.

This chain's CDR3 is CASSPLEGGGLREQYF. CDR3 nucleotides: TGTGCCAGCAGTCCTCTCGAGGGGGGGGGCCTCCGCGAGCAGTACTTC. The chain couples TRBV28 to TRBJ2-7, with D tentatively TRBD2 (7 bases). Per germline, CDR1 MDHEN and CDR2 SYDVKM. The CDR3 spans 16 residues. Trimming removed 5 bases at V and 6 bases at J, with 23 bases between.

The chain recombines TRBV20-1 with TRBJ2-7, with 10 bases that match TRBD2. The CDR3 is 11 amino acids. V lost 5 bases and J lost 6; bases outside the gene matches: 1. Germline assignment: CDR1 DFQATT and CDR2 SNEGSKA (reference sequence). CDR3: CSAPSGGEQYF. The CDR3 bases are TGCAGTGCTCCTAGCGGGGGCGAGCAGTACTTC.

This clone was seen more than once but under ten times. The V and J genes are TRBV18 and TRBJ1-2; D possibly corresponds to TRBD1 (5 bases). CDR3 size: 14 residues. The V and J ends lost 0 bases and 7 bases respectively, with 12 bases between them. CDR1 is KGHSH and CDR2 is LQKENI in the germline V gene. CDR3 in DNA: TGTGCCAGCTCACCACCGACCAGGGCTAGTGGCTACACCTTC. The encoded protein is CASSPPTRASGYTF.

This clone is a singleton in its sample. The J gene is TRBJ2-5, the V gene TRBV7-6, with D tentatively TRBD2 (5 bases). Germline CDR1 and CDR2: SGHVS and FNYEAQ. Trimming cost V 5 bases and J 0 bases, with 13 bases left between them. The CDR3 runs to 15 residues. The CDR3 region is CASSRTDGDQETQYF. In DNA form, the CDR3 reads TGTGCCAGCAGCCGGACGGACGGGGACCAAGAGACCCAGTACTTC.

The chain joins TRBV11-2 to TRBJ2-5; D is unclear. V dropped 2 bases and J dropped 5 bases, with 9 bases sitting between them. Germline assignment: CDR1 SGHAT and CDR2 FQNNGV. The CDR3 length is 13 residues. The CDR3 DNA sequence: TGTGCCAGCAGCTTAATTGTCGGGGAGACCCAGTACTTC. This sequence encodes CASSLIVGETQYF.

This clone has a handful of counts. The chain is built from TRBV7-9 and TRBJ2-7, with 7 bases fitting TRBD1. From germline, CDR1 is SEHNR and CDR2 FQNEAQ (reference sequence). V lost 4 bases, J lost 2 bases, and 5 bases stayed unmatched. The CDR3 is 14 amino acids. The DNA for the CDR3 is TGTGCCAGCAGCTCTAAGGGGGCCGCCTACGAGCAGTACTTC. Translation: CASSSKGAAYEQYF.

The J gene is TRBJ2-3, the V gene TRBV4-1, with a possible D match to TRBD1 (5 bases). Germline CDR1 reads MGHRA; CDR2 reads YSYEKL. V was clipped by 2 bases and J by 0 bases, with 15 bases between them. The CDR3 totals 17 residues. CDR3 sequence: CASSQLAGSTSTDTQYF. In DNA form, the CDR3 reads TGCGCCAGCAGCCAACTGGCAGGGTCAACTAGCACAGATACGCAGTATTTT.

The J gene is TRBJ1-2, the V gene TRBV2; 10 nucleotides agree with TRBD1. The V segment lost 6 bases and the J segment 5 bases; nucleotides outside the gene matches: 6. This CDR3 spans 14 amino acids. Germline V gene data show CDR1 as SNHLY and CDR2 as FYNNEI. The CDR3 region has the DNA TGTGCCAGCAGGGTGGGACAGGGGAGTTATGGCTACACCTTC. Protein: CASRVGQGSYGYTF.

The rearrangement joins TRBV10-1 to TRBJ2-1; 7 bases match TRBD2. J was trimmed by 4 bases and V by 9 bases; bases with no gene match: 6. Germline CDR1 and CDR2: WNHNN and SYGVQD (reference sequence). This CDR3 is built from 13 residues. CDR3 protein: CARSSGDYNEQFF. For the CDR3, the DNA is TGCGCCAGATCCAGCGGGGATTACAATGAGCAGTTCTTC.

The V call is TRBV7-2, the J call TRBJ1-1; tentatively, D is TRBD1 (5 bases). The germline CDR1 and CDR2 sequences are SGHTA and FQGNSA. The CDR3 runs to 14 residues. Trimming removed 5 bases at V and 1 base at J, with 11 bases between. The CDR3 protein is CASSLPGGNTEAFF. The CDR3 DNA is TGTGCCAGCAGCCTTCCTGGGGGGAACACTGAAGCTTTCTTT.

CDR3 bases: TGTGCCAGCAGCTTAAGTTTTGGGACAGGGGCCCTAGATACGCAGTATTTT. This encodes CASSLSFGTGALDTQYF. V is TRBV11-2 and J is TRBJ2-3, with TRBD1 matching 10 bases. V was clipped by 2 bases and J by 5 bases; unmatched bases: 10. The CDR3 sequence is 17 residues long. Germline assignment: CDR1 SGHAT and CDR2 FQNNGV.

This chain links TRBV4-3 with TRBJ1-2; D is perhaps TRBD1 (5 bases). The V end lost 0 bases, the J end lost 8 bases, and 7 bases lay between the germline ends. Germline loops: CDR1 LGHNA, CDR2 YSLEER. CDR3 length: 12 residues. CDR3 in amino acids: CASSQDWGGYTF. CDR3 nucleotides: TGCGCCAGCAGCCAAGATTGGGGGGGCTACACCTTC.

The chain is built from TRBV9 and TRBJ1-2; D remains ambiguous. Germline V gives CDR1 SGDLS, CDR2 YYNGEE. CDR3 length equals 17 residues. Trimming left V 0 bases short and J 5 bases short, with 20 bases between. The CDR3 DNA is TGTGCCAGCAGCGTAGTTGCCGTCTCGATGGGCAATTATGGCTACACCTTC. This encodes CASSVVAVSMGNYGYTF.

This clone has more than one count but fewer than ten. This chain links TRBV6-5 with TRBJ2-3; D is possibly TRBD2 (6 bases). The V gene lost 0 bases and the J gene lost 6 bases, with 13 bases spanning the gap. This CDR3 region has 15 residues. Germline lookup yields CDR1 MNHEY and CDR2 SVGAGI. The DNA for the CDR3 is TGTGCCAGCAGTTACTCCGGGGGTTTTGTGGATACGCAGTATTTT. Encoded protein: CASSYSGGFVDTQYF.

The rearrangement links TRBV7-2 to TRBJ2-1; D is undetermined. In germline, CDR1 is SGHTA, CDR2 FQGNSA. This CDR3 is built from 15 residues. V lost 1 base to trimming and J lost 1 base, with 8 bases between them. The CDR3 coding sequence is TGTGCCAGCAGCTTAGATTGGGATTCCTACAATGAGCAGTTCTTC. It translates to CASSLDWDSYNEQFF.

V and J are TRBV18 and TRBJ1-1; maybe TRBD1 (5 bases). The CDR3 consists of 15 residues. V was trimmed by 2 bases and J by 4 bases, leaving 14 bases between them. CDR1 KGHSH and CDR2 LQKENI come from the germline V gene. The CDR3 sequence: CASSPAGDGATEAFF. Written as DNA, the CDR3 is TGTGCCAGCTCACCAGCTGGGGACGGGGCCACTGAAGCTTTCTTT.

The rearrangement uses TRBV21-1 and TRBJ2-1; the table's D call TRBD1 went unverified against the DNA. TRBV21-1 is classified as a pseudogene. This CDR3 has 16 residues. CDR3 bases: TGTGCCAGCAGCCAAAAAAGGGCAGGGGATATAGGTGAGCAGTTCTTC. Its protein product is CASSQKRAGDIGEQFF.